This T cell receptor beta chain stems from a study of shared clonotypes between healthy human individuals (TCRdb year 2020). Regarding the research as a whole: A couple of women and three men aged 18 to 49 years were included in the cohort. For each donor, CD4 naive and CD4 memory were each given three plates, CD8 naive was given two plates, and CD8 memory was given one plate. To estimate repertoire size and how much clonotype sharing occurs between individuals, the study deeply sequenced the blood TCR repertoires of roughly 5 healthy adults. Libraries were prepared and TCR repertoires were sequenced by different laboratories using diverse techniques, in order to increase sequencing depth and limit assay-specific biases. Leukapheresis yielded between about 0.8 and 8.9 billion PBMCs per donor.

Using the deep immunoSEQ assay, TCR CDR3 regions were amplified from genomic DNA by multiplex PCR. Extracted genomic DNA from each cell subset was distributed evenly across all wells of several immunoSEQ 96-well plates, and each plate was treated as a replicate. For sorted subsets, about 200 ng genomic DNA, equal to about 30,000 T cell genomes, was loaded into each replicate PCR. Purified libraries were quantified with a Qubit 3.0 fluorometer, sized on a Bioanalyzer 2100, and re-quantified with the KAPA Library Quantification kit. A separate single-read 150-cycle Illumina NextSeq 550 flow cell was used to sequence each immunoSEQ 96-well plate. Per the original workflow: Because the immunoSEQ output held only junctional sequences and lacked quality scores, the filtering could not match the filtering applied to full-length reads. Sequences were annotated with PyIR, a Python wrapper for IgBLAST v1.9, and V/J genes and CDR3 were assigned using IMGT germline references. Any read was removed if the V/J assignment was weak (E-value above 1e-6), the CDR3 was missing, or the read contained stop codons, out-of-frame junctions, or ambiguous translated residues. A V3J clonotype was defined by an identical inferred V gene, J gene, and CDR3 amino acid sequence. To compute the percentage overlap between repertoires, the number of shared unique clonotypes was divided by the size of the smaller repertoire. Three approaches were used to assess repertoire richness: RTK rarefaction, the Chao1 estimator, and Recon v2.1 estimates of unobserved clonotypes. OLGA was used to compute generation probabilities for all TCRbeta clonotypes that the gDNA method yielded from a few donors. TCRdb took this table from immuneACCESS and kept in-frame rearrangements with V and J called. Such tables lack part of the clones; where checked against another copy, unresolved V genes explain under half of the gap, and the rest is unexplained. V and J calls and clone size follow that table, whereas D and trimming were derived from the DNA. In this sample the table shows 1.4 million or so clones, approximately 98.5% of which occur a single time. The top ten clonotypes cover 0.3% to 0.45% of the sample.

Taken from cysteine to phenylalanine, the CDR3 has 15 residues. Kept here is only the CDR3 DNA, which spans 45 bases and is read in frame from base 1. The germline V gene specifies SGHDT as CDR1 and YYEEEE as CDR2. V is shortened by 0 bases, J by 2 bases, and the region joining them spans 11 bases. The paper as a whole reports these results and caveats: Compared with non-shared clonotypes, clonotypes shared by all four sorted-subset donors had higher generation probabilities. Pairwise subsampling indicated that sequencing depth was expected to affect the degree of clonotype sharing among donors. Sampling was limited to blood, and TCR repertoires in tissue likely differ from TCR repertoires in blood. Sharing across several donors was observed for around 5% of naive CD4, over 3% of naive CD8, over 2% of memory CD4, and roughly 0.43% of memory CD8 clonotypes. Estimated clonotype richness was generally larger for naive than for memory subsets. Rarefaction of sorted-subset datasets indicated incomplete sequencing despite the large sequencing depth. The small number of donors limited the genetic and exposure-history diversity represented.

The donors were healthy, HIV-negative adults with no recently reported acute infections or vaccinations. Only Caucasian adults living in Nashville, Tennessee, USA were represented among the donors. CD4+ T cells were enriched by magnetic negative selection, after which naive cells were positively selected on CD45RA and the negative fraction was taken as the memory subset. After blood collection by leukapheresis, PBMCs were isolated using Ficoll-Histopaque density gradient centrifugation and then cryopreserved in the vapor phase of liquid nitrogen. Purity and quantity of every magnetically sorted T cell population were checked by analytical flow cytometry. From each sorted fraction, genomic DNA was isolated and quantified by UV absorbance on a Nanodrop 2000c. Concerning this clone itself: Its antigen remains undetermined. Base qualities are missing; no much larger clone stands one base away.

The clonotype comes from a man aged 30 to 45 in good health. This sequence uses TRBV5-6 and TRBJ1-1, with no reliable assignment of the D segment. The sample taken for sequencing was naive CD4+ T cells sorted from blood. Taken with the paper, the label for cell subset or site translates to: CD45RA+ positively selected. The CDR3 region reads CASSLVSSKNTEAFF. The DNA reads as follows: TGTGCCAGCAGCTTGGTAAGCAGTAAAAACACTGAAGCTTTCTTT.